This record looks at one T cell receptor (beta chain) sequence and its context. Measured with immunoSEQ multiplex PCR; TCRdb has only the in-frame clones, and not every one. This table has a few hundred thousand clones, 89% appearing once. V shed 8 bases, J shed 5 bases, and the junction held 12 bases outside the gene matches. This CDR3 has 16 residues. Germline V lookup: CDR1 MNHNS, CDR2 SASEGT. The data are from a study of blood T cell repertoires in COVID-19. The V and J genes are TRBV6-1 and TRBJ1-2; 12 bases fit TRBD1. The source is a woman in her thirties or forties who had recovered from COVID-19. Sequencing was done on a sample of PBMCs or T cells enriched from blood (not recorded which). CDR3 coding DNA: TGTGCCAGCGGTGTGGGACAGGGGGCGTTCGGATATGGCTACACCTTC. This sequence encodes CASGVGQGAFGYGYTF.